The T cell receptor beta chain under discussion was sequenced for a study of blood T cell repertoires in COVID-19. Study background: Spain, Italy and the United States supplied samples that represented acute and convalescent COVID-19. Nucleic acid was either cDNA or gDNA, and it came from T cells, B-cell-depleted T cells, or PBMCs.

CDR1 and CDR2 (germline): MDHEN, SYDVKM. J lost 5 bases, V lost 5 bases, and 6 bases had no gene match. The CDR3 is 16 amino acids. Clones were read by immunoSEQ multiplex PCR, and TCRdb kept only the in-frame ones, dropping some. The data show about 360,000 clones, 85% to 90% seen once. Specimen: peripheral blood. This TCR derives from a human donor in a cohort sampled during active COVID-19. The V gene is TRBV28, the J gene TRBJ2-1, with 13 bases that match TRBD2. Written as DNA, the CDR3 is TGTGCCAGCAGTCCGCGACTAGCGGGAGGAGACAATGAGCAGTTCTTC. Protein sequence: CASSPRLAGGDNEQFF.